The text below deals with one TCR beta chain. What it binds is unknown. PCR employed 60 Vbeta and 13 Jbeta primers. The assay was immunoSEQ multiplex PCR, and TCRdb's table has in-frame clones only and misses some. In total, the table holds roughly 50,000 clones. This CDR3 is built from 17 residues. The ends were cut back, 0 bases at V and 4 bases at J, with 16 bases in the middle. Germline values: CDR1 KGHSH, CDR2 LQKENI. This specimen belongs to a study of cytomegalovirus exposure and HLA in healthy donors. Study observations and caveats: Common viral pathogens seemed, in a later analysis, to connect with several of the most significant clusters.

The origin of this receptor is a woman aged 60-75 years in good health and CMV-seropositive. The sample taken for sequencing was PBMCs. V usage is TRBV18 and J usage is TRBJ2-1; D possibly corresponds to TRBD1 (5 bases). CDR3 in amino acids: CASSPPGGRVKYNEQFF. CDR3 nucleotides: TGTGCCAGCTCACCACCGGGCGGCAGGGTAAAATACAATGAGCAGTTCTTC.